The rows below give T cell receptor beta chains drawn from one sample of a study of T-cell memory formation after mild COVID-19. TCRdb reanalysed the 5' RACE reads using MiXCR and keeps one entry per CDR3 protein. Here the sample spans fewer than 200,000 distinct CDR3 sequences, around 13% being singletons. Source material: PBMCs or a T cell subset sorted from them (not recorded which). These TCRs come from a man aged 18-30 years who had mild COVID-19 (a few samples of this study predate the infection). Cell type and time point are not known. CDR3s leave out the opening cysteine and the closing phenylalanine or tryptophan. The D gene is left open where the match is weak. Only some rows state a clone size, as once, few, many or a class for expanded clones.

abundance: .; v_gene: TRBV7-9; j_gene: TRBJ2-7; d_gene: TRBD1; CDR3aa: ASSLALGTENFQQY
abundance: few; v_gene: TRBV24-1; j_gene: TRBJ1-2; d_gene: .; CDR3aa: ATSDVDADRTSYGYT
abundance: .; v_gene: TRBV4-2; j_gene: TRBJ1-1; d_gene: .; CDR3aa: ASSQDLNTEAF
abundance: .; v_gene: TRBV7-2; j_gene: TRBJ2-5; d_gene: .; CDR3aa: ASSSPASETQY
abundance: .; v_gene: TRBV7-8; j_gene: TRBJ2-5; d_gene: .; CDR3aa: ASRKTGGEVRETQY
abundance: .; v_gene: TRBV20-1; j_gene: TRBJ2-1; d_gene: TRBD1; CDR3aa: SARDWQGAYNEQF
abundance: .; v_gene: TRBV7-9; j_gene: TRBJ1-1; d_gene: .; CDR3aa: ASSLVSWNTEAF
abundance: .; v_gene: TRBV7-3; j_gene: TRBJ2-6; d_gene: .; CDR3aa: ASKPAGAANVLT
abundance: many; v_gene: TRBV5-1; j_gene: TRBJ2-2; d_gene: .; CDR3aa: ASSYLAPTANTGELF
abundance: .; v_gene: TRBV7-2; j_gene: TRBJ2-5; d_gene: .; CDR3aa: ASSLPGRKETQY
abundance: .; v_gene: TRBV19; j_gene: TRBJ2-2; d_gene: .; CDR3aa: ASSIRLHTGELF
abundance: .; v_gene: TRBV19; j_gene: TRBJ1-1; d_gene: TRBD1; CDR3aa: ASSMDRGGTEAF
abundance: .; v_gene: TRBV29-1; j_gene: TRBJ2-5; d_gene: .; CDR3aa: SARSETQY
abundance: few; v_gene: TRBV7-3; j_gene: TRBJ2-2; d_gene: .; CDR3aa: ASSLGSAKNTGELF
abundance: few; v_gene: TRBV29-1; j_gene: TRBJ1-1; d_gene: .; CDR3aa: SVGQVLNTEAF
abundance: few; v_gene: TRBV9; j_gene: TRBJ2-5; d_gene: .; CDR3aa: ASSVGLAEPISQY
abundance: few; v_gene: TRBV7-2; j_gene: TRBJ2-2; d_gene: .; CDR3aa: ASSLAGVIVAGELF
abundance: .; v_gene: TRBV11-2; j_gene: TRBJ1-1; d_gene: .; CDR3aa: ASSPPGLAEAF
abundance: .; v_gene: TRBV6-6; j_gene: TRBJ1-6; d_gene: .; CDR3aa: ASSPRAWYNSPLH
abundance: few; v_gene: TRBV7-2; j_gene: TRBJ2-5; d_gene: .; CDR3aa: ASSLWGSQETQY
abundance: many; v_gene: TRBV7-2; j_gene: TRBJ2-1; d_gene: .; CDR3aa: ASSLALGAQVSNQF
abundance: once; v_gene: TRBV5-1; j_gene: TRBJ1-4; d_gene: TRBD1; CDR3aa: ASIRHQGQGAPSNEKLF
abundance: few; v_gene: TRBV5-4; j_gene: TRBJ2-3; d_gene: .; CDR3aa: ASSFREWGSTDTQY
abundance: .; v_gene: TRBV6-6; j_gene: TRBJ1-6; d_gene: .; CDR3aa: ASSRGGSPLH
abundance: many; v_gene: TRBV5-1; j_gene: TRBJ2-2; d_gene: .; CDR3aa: ASSFSQGGGELF